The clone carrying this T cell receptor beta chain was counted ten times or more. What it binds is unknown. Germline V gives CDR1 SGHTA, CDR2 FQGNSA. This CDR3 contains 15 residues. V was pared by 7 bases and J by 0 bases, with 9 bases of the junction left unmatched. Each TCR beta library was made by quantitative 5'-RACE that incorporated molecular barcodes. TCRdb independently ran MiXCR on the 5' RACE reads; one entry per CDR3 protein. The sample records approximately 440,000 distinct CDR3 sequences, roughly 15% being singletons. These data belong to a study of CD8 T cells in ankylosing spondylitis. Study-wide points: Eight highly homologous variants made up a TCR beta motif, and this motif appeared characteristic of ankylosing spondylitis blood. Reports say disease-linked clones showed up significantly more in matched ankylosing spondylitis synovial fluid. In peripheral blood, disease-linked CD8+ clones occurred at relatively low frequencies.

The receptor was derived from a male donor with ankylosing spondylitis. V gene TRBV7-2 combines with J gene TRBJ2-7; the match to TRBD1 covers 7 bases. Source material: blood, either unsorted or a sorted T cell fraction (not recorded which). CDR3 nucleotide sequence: TGTGCCAGCACCACCGGGACAGCTTTCTCCTACGAGCAGTACTTC. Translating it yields CASTTGTAFSYEQYF.